This T cell receptor (beta chain) was captured by sequencing in a study of blood T cell repertoires in COVID-19. Study background: Italy, Spain and the United States were the sources of the convalescent and acute COVID-19 samples. T cells, B-cell-depleted T cells, or PBMCs provided the cDNA or gDNA that served as material.

V dropped 0 bases and J dropped 2 bases, with 11 bases sitting between them. This CDR3 is built from 16 residues. Germline V gene data show CDR1 as LGHDT and CDR2 as YNNKEL (reference sequence). In the source study's methods: Nucleated cell number was recorded as an estimate derived from reference gene primer amplification. Generated by immunoSEQ multiplex PCR, the TCRdb table keeps only in-frame clones and is missing some. V and J calls and clone size are given by that table; D and trimming were obtained from the DNA. The sample includes some 140,000 clones, 91% seen only once; the top ten take 0.55%.

The material sequenced was peripheral blood. The chain joins TRBV3-1 (or the pseudogene TRBV3-2) to TRBJ1-5; possible D gene TRBD1, 5 bases. The source of this sequence is a man in his forties or fifties with acute or convalescent COVID-19. In nucleotides, the CDR3 is TGTGCCAGCAGCCAAGATACGGCGGGGGGCAATCAGCCCCAGCATTTT. Amino acid sequence: CASSQDTAGGNQPQHF.